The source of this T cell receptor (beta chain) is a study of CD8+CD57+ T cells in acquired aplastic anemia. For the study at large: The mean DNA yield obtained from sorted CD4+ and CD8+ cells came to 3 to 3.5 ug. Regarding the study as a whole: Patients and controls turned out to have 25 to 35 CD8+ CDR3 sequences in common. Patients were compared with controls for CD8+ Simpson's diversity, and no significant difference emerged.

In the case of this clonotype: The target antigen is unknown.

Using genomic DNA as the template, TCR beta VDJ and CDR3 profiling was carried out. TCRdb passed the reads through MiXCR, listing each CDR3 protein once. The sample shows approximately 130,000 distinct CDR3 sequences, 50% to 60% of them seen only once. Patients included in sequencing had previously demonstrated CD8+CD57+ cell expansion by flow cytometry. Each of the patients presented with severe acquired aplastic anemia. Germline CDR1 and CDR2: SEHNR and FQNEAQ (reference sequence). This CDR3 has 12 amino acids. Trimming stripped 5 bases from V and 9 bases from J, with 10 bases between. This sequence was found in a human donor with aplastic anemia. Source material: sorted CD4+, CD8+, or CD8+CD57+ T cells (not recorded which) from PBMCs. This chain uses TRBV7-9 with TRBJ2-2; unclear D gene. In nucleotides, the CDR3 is TGTGCCAGCAGCCTCAATGACCGGGAGCTGTTTTTT. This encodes CASSLNDRELFF.